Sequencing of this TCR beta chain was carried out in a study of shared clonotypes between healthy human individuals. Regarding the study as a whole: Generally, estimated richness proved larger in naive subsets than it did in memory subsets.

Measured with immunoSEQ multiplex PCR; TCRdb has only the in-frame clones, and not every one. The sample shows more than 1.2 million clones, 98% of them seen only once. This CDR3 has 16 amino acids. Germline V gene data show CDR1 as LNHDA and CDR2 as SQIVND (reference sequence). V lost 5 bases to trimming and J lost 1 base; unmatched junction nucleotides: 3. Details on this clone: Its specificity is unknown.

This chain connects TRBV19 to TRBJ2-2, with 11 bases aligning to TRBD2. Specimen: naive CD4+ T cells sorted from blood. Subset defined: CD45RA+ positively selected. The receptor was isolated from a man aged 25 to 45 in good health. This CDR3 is CASSLGLAVNTGELFF. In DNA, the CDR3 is TGTGCCAGTAGTTTGGGACTAGCGGTGAACACCGGGGAGCTGTTTTTT.